These T cell receptor beta chains were read from a single sample in a study of T-cell memory formation after mild COVID-19. One entry per CDR3 protein results from TCRdb running MiXCR on the 5' RACE reads. This table holds fewer than 250,000 distinct CDR3 sequences, 27% found once. The sequenced material came from PBMCs or a T cell subset sorted from them (not recorded which). These receptors all stem from an adult woman who had mild COVID-19 (a few samples of this study predate the infection). Cell type and time point are not known. Both conserved end residues are part of each CDR3. The order of the fields is D gene, V gene, J gene, clone size, CDR3 DNA, CDR3 protein. A D gene is named only where the DNA matches it firmly. The listing skips clone size in some rows; elsewhere it reads once, few, many or a size class.

d_gene: TRBD2
v_gene: TRBV11-2
j_gene: TRBJ2-7
abundance: .
CDR3nt: TGTGCCAGCAACGGACTAGCGGGAGGGCCAGGGTACGAGCAGTACTTC
CDR3aa: CASNGLAGGPGYEQYF

d_gene: .
v_gene: TRBV7-2
j_gene: TRBJ1-1
abundance: .
CDR3nt: TGTGCCAGCAGCCTAACACAGGGATTTGGGAACACTGAAGCTTTCTTT
CDR3aa: CASSLTQGFGNTEAFF

d_gene: .
v_gene: TRBV7-2
j_gene: TRBJ2-4
abundance: .
CDR3nt: TGTGCCAGCAGCTTACCGGGAGTCGGCATCATTCAGTACTTC
CDR3aa: CASSLPGVGIIQYF

d_gene: TRBD2
v_gene: TRBV4-3
j_gene: TRBJ2-7
abundance: .
CDR3nt: TGCGCCAGCAGCCAAGATTTCGGCGGGAGGGCAGGCTACGAGCAGTACTTC
CDR3aa: CASSQDFGGRAGYEQYF

d_gene: .
v_gene: TRBV29-1
j_gene: TRBJ1-1
abundance: .
CDR3nt: TGCAGCGTTGCCCGGACAGCCGAAGCTTTCTTT
CDR3aa: CSVARTAEAFF

d_gene: TRBD2
v_gene: TRBV20-1
j_gene: TRBJ2-7
abundance: .
CDR3nt: TGCAGTGCCCGATTAGCGGGAAACTCCTACGAGCAGTACTTC
CDR3aa: CSARLAGNSYEQYF

d_gene: TRBD1
v_gene: TRBV5-1
j_gene: TRBJ1-1
abundance: .
CDR3nt: TGCGCCAGCAGCAGGGCAGGGGGAAGTGGTAACACTGAAGCTTTCTTT
CDR3aa: CASSRAGGSGNTEAFF

d_gene: TRBD1
v_gene: TRBV7-2
j_gene: TRBJ1-1
abundance: few
CDR3nt: TGTGCCAGCAGCTTAGAGAGGGGGCGCGACACTGAAGCTTTCTTT
CDR3aa: CASSLERGRDTEAFF

d_gene: .
v_gene: TRBV14
j_gene: TRBJ1-2
abundance: .
CDR3nt: TGTGCCAGCAGCCAAGTTAGTGGCTCTTCGGATGGCTACACCTTC
CDR3aa: CASSQVSGSSDGYTF

d_gene: .
v_gene: TRBV4-2
j_gene: TRBJ2-7
abundance: .
CDR3nt: TGTGCCAGCAGCCAAGATCAAGGTAGCGTCTCCTACGAGCAGTACTTC
CDR3aa: CASSQDQGSVSYEQYF

d_gene: TRBD1
v_gene: TRBV24-1
j_gene: TRBJ1-5
abundance: .
CDR3nt: TGTGCCACCAGTGATCCCGGGACAGGGAAGAATCAGCCCCAGCATTTT
CDR3aa: CATSDPGTGKNQPQHF

d_gene: .
v_gene: TRBV27
j_gene: TRBJ1-2
abundance: .
CDR3nt: TGTGCCAGCAGTTCCAGCAGTAACTATGGCTACACCTTC
CDR3aa: CASSSSSNYGYTF

d_gene: .
v_gene: TRBV11-2
j_gene: TRBJ2-3
abundance: .
CDR3nt: TGTGCCAGCAGCTCTAATCGGGCGTCCACAGATACGCAGTATTTT
CDR3aa: CASSSNRASTDTQYF

d_gene: .
v_gene: TRBV12-3/TRBV12-4
j_gene: TRBJ2-2
abundance: few
CDR3nt: TGTGCCAGCAGTTCGGACTCCCGATTATTCACCGGGGAGCTGTTTTTT
CDR3aa: CASSSDSRLFTGELFF

d_gene: .
v_gene: TRBV5-1
j_gene: TRBJ1-2
abundance: .
CDR3nt: TGCGCCAGCAGCTTGGGCTCCGTCGATGGCTACACCTTC
CDR3aa: CASSLGSVDGYTF

d_gene: .
v_gene: TRBV12-3/TRBV12-4
j_gene: TRBJ2-7
abundance: .
CDR3nt: TGTGCCAGCAGTTCTACTTGGAGGAGGTCCTACGAGCAGTACTTC
CDR3aa: CASSSTWRRSYEQYF

d_gene: .
v_gene: TRBV12-3/TRBV12-4
j_gene: TRBJ2-7
abundance: few
CDR3nt: TGTGCCAGCAGTTTAAGTTTACAGGGTGACGACGAGCAGTACTTC
CDR3aa: CASSLSLQGDDEQYF

d_gene: .
v_gene: TRBV12-3/TRBV12-4
j_gene: TRBJ2-1
abundance: few
CDR3nt: TGTGCCAGCAGTTTAGTGGCAGGCATTACAAATGAGCAGTTCTTC
CDR3aa: CASSLVAGITNEQFF

d_gene: .
v_gene: TRBV15
j_gene: TRBJ1-2
abundance: few
CDR3nt: TGTGCCACCAGCAGAGATCTACAGGTCGGCGCCTATGGCTACACCTTC
CDR3aa: CATSRDLQVGAYGYTF

d_gene: TRBD1
v_gene: TRBV20-1
j_gene: TRBJ2-7
abundance: .
CDR3nt: TGCAGTGCTGTGGGACAGGGGGCCGAGCGGGAGTTGGACGAGCAGTACTTC
CDR3aa: CSAVGQGAERELDEQYF

d_gene: TRBD1
v_gene: TRBV6-5
j_gene: TRBJ1-3
abundance: .
CDR3nt: TGTGCCAGCAGACAGGGGGACAATCGGAGAAACACCATATATTTT
CDR3aa: CASRQGDNRRNTIYF

d_gene: TRBD1
v_gene: TRBV20-1
j_gene: TRBJ2-7
abundance: few
CDR3nt: TGCAGTGCTAGACAGGACAGGGGATTTTCCCACGAGCAGTACTTC
CDR3aa: CSARQDRGFSHEQYF

d_gene: .
v_gene: TRBV5-4
j_gene: TRBJ1-1
abundance: .
CDR3nt: TGTGCCAGCAGCTTGCACCCGGGGTCGGACACTGAAGCTTTCTTT
CDR3aa: CASSLHPGSDTEAFF

d_gene: .
v_gene: TRBV21-1
j_gene: TRBJ2-1
abundance: .
CDR3nt: TGTGCCAGCATCCCCAGGCTAGCGGGAGCGGACAATGAGCAGTTCTTC
CDR3aa: CASIPRLAGADNEQFF

d_gene: .
v_gene: TRBV3-1
j_gene: TRBJ2-4
abundance: .
CDR3nt: TGTGCCAGCAGCCTAGGGGGGGTAGCCAAAAACATTCAGTACTTC
CDR3aa: CASSLGGVAKNIQYF

d_gene: .
v_gene: TRBV7-6
j_gene: TRBJ2-7
abundance: once
CDR3nt: TGTGCCAGCAGCTCATACAGTACCTACGAGCAGTACTTC
CDR3aa: CASSSYSTYEQYF

d_gene: TRBD1
v_gene: TRBV6-5
j_gene: TRBJ1-1
abundance: .
CDR3nt: TGTGCCAGCAGGTACAGACAGGGGGTGAACACTGAAGCTTTCTTT
CDR3aa: CASRYRQGVNTEAFF

d_gene: .
v_gene: TRBV11-1
j_gene: TRBJ1-2
abundance: .
CDR3nt: TGTGCCAGCAGCCAGACGACAGGTACCCCTTATGGCTACACCTTC
CDR3aa: CASSQTTGTPYGYTF

d_gene: TRBD2
v_gene: TRBV7-2
j_gene: TRBJ2-7
abundance: .
CDR3nt: TGTGCCAGCAGCTTGGAACTAGCGGGTACCTACGAGCAGTACTTC
CDR3aa: CASSLELAGTYEQYF

d_gene: .
v_gene: TRBV27
j_gene: TRBJ2-5
abundance: few
CDR3nt: TGTGCCAGCTCTGGGGGGGCGTGGGAGACCCAGTACTTC
CDR3aa: CASSGGAWETQYF

d_gene: .
v_gene: TRBV5-1
j_gene: TRBJ1-1
abundance: few
CDR3nt: TGCGCCAGCAGCTGGGACGGTCAAGGAGCTTTCTTT
CDR3aa: CASSWDGQGAFF

d_gene: TRBD2
v_gene: TRBV5-1
j_gene: TRBJ2-1
abundance: .
CDR3nt: TGCGCCAGCAGCACCGGGAGGAGCTCCTACAATGAGCAGTTCTTC
CDR3aa: CASSTGRSSYNEQFF

d_gene: TRBD2
v_gene: TRBV12-3/TRBV12-4
j_gene: TRBJ2-3
abundance: few
CDR3nt: TGTGCCAGCATCCCCGACATCTGGCGGGAGCCAGATACGCAGTATTTT
CDR3aa: CASIPDIWREPDTQYF

d_gene: .
v_gene: TRBV19
j_gene: TRBJ1-1
abundance: .
CDR3nt: TGTGCCAGTAGTCCAAGGACAAATATGAACACTGAAGCTTTCTTT
CDR3aa: CASSPRTNMNTEAFF

d_gene: .
v_gene: TRBV30
j_gene: TRBJ2-7
abundance: few
CDR3nt: TGTGCCTGGAGTGAAGCCGGACAGAAAGCCATCTACGAGCAGTACTTC
CDR3aa: CAWSEAGQKAIYEQYF

d_gene: TRBD1
v_gene: TRBV20-1
j_gene: TRBJ2-7
abundance: .
CDR3nt: TGCAGTGCTAGAGAGATGGACAGGCCAACCTACGAGCAGTACTTC
CDR3aa: CSAREMDRPTYEQYF

d_gene: TRBD2
v_gene: TRBV5-1
j_gene: TRBJ2-1
abundance: few
CDR3nt: TGCGCCAGCAGACCGACTAGCGGGGGCGACAGCTCCTACAATGAGCAGTTCTTC
CDR3aa: CASRPTSGGDSSYNEQFF

d_gene: .
v_gene: TRBV25-1
j_gene: TRBJ2-3
abundance: .
CDR3nt: TGTGCCAGCAGGGGGTTCGCTAGCACAGATACGCAGTATTTT
CDR3aa: CASRGFASTDTQYF

d_gene: .
v_gene: TRBV14
j_gene: TRBJ2-6
abundance: .
CDR3nt: TGTGCCAGCAGCCAGAGTTCTGGGGCCAACGTCCTGACTTTC
CDR3aa: CASSQSSGANVLTF

d_gene: .
v_gene: TRBV24-1
j_gene: TRBJ1-1
abundance: few
CDR3nt: TGTGCCACCAGTGATTTGGGAAGGGCCGGGGCTTTCTTT
CDR3aa: CATSDLGRAGAFF

d_gene: .
v_gene: TRBV20-1
j_gene: TRBJ1-6
abundance: .
CDR3nt: TGCAGTGCTAGGAACAGTCGGGATAATTCACCCCTCCACTTT
CDR3aa: CSARNSRDNSPLHF

d_gene: TRBD1
v_gene: TRBV7-9
j_gene: TRBJ1-2
abundance: .
CDR3nt: TGTGCCAGCAGCGCACTCGACAGGGGCTATGGCTACACCTTC
CDR3aa: CASSALDRGYGYTF

d_gene: .
v_gene: TRBV7-8
j_gene: TRBJ1-6
abundance: few
CDR3nt: TGTGCCAGCAGGATCACACGGGGACAAACCTATAATTCACCCCTCCACTTT
CDR3aa: CASRITRGQTYNSPLHF

d_gene: .
v_gene: TRBV4-3
j_gene: TRBJ2-7
abundance: .
CDR3nt: TGCGCCAGCCAGAAAGGGGTTAGATACGAGCAGTACTTC
CDR3aa: CASQKGVRYEQYF

d_gene: .
v_gene: TRBV6-2/TRBV6-3
j_gene: TRBJ2-7
abundance: .
CDR3nt: TGTGCCAGCAGTTACGCCCTCTCCTACGAGCAGTACTTC
CDR3aa: CASSYALSYEQYF

d_gene: .
v_gene: TRBV20-1
j_gene: TRBJ2-7
abundance: few
CDR3nt: TGCAGTGCGTCGGGCCCGTTGGAGAGCGAGCAGTACTTC
CDR3aa: CSASGPLESEQYF

d_gene: TRBD2
v_gene: TRBV20-1
j_gene: TRBJ2-1
abundance: once
CDR3nt: TGCAGTGCTACAGGACTAGCGGGAGGGTTCCTCTCCTACAATGAGCAGTTCTTC
CDR3aa: CSATGLAGGFLSYNEQFF

d_gene: .
v_gene: TRBV25-1
j_gene: TRBJ1-1
abundance: .
CDR3nt: TGTGCCAGCAGTGAGGCCCTCGGGGGCGGGACTGAAGCTTTCTTT
CDR3aa: CASSEALGGGTEAFF

d_gene: .
v_gene: TRBV15
j_gene: TRBJ2-3
abundance: .
CDR3nt: TGTGCCACCAGCAGAGTTGCGGAAACGGGGGATACGCAGTATTTT
CDR3aa: CATSRVAETGDTQYF

d_gene: TRBD1
v_gene: TRBV2
j_gene: TRBJ2-1
abundance: .
CDR3nt: TGTGCCACCTTCCTGGTCGGGACAGGGGGCAATGAGCAGTTCTTC
CDR3aa: CATFLVGTGGNEQFF

d_gene: TRBD2
v_gene: TRBV7-3
j_gene: TRBJ2-3
abundance: few
CDR3nt: TGTGCCAGCAGCCAACTAGCGGCTAGCACAGATACGCAGTATTTT
CDR3aa: CASSQLAASTDTQYF

d_gene: .
v_gene: TRBV5-1
j_gene: TRBJ1-4
abundance: .
CDR3nt: TGCGCCAGCAGCTTGGCCAGGGACACGGATGAAAAACTGTTTTTT
CDR3aa: CASSLARDTDEKLFF

d_gene: .
v_gene: TRBV4-1
j_gene: TRBJ2-7
abundance: few
CDR3nt: TGCGCCAGCAGCCAAGACGGAGCCTACGAGCAGTACTTC
CDR3aa: CASSQDGAYEQYF

d_gene: .
v_gene: TRBV7-2
j_gene: TRBJ2-2
abundance: .
CDR3nt: TGTGCCAGCAGCTCCGGAGGGGGGGTTGCCGGGGAGCTGTTTTTT
CDR3aa: CASSSGGGVAGELFF